Each of the 15 T cell receptor beta chains below was sequenced from the same sample in a study of long-term antiretroviral therapy in people with HIV. The libraries were made with immunoSEQ v3.0 at survey level. Profiling relied on immunoSEQ multiplex PCR, and the TCRdb table lists in-frame clones only, not all of them. The sample lists 15,000 or so clones; roughly 88% were seen once. This specimen was unsorted PBMCs, taken 0.7 years before starting antiretroviral therapy. The receptors derive from a man aged 45-65 years with HIV.

J is TRBJ1-4 and V is TRBV5-1; no reliable D call. Germline loops: CDR1 SGHRS, CDR2 YFSETQ. The CDR3 is made up of 14 amino acids. V shed 0 bases and J shed 5 bases, with 8 bases lying between them. The CDR3 nucleotides are TGCGCCAGCAGCTTGGCCCAAGTGAATGAAAAACTGTTTTTT. Protein product: CASSLAQVNEKLFF.

The chain links TRBV29-1 to TRBJ2-7, with D possibly TRBD2 on 7 matching bases. V was cut by 0 bases and J by 6 bases, with 15 bases left in between. Germline-derived CDR1 and CDR2 are SQVTM and ANQGSEA. This CDR3 contains 14 residues. The CDR3 nucleotides are TGCAGCGTTGAAGAACGGGGACTACAGGGCGAGCAGTACTTC. Translating gives CSVEERGLQGEQYF.

The chain is built from TRBV7-2 and TRBJ2-5, with D possibly being TRBD2 (7 bases). This CDR3 is built from 16 residues. V was shortened by 4 bases and J by 5 bases, with 20 bases between the two germline ends. The germline CDR1 and CDR2 sequences are SGHTA and FQGNSA. The CDR3 spells CASSSLGGAGDETQYF. In DNA, the CDR3 is TGTGCCAGCAGCTCGCTAGGGGGGGCGGGGGATGAGACCCAGTACTTC.

V is TRBV5-6 and J is TRBJ1-2; D uncertain. This CDR3 has 13 residues. The V gene lost 4 bases and the J gene lost 1 base, with 8 bases spanning the gap. Germline V gives CDR1 SGHDT, CDR2 YYEEEE. As DNA, the CDR3 is TGTGCCAGCAGCCCCGGGTTTAACTATGGCTACACCTTC. It codes for CASSPGFNYGYTF.

The V gene is TRBV27, the J gene TRBJ1-5; D is undetermined. The V and J ends lost 3 bases and 4 bases respectively, with 13 bases between them. Germline V gene lookup returns CDR1 MNHEY and CDR2 SMNVEV (reference sequence). The CDR3 has 15 amino acids. The CDR3 DNA reads as TGTGCCAGCAGTTTTTCGGGTTCCTCTAATCAGCCCCAGCATTTT. Translation gives CASSFSGSSNQPQHF.

The chain recombines TRBV5-1 with TRBJ2-1; D perhaps matches TRBD1 (5 bases). The germline V and J ends were trimmed by 6 bases and 8 bases, with 24 bases remaining between them. This CDR3 spans 16 amino acids. Germline CDR1 and CDR2: SGHRS and YFSETQ. In DNA, the CDR3 is TGCGCCAGCACTCCGGGCCGGCAGGGTCGGTTTTATGAGCAGTTCTTC. It yields the protein CASTPGRQGRFYEQFF.

This chain joins TRBV7-2 and TRBJ2-3; maybe TRBD2 (6 bases). Trimming stripped 5 bases from V and 6 bases from J, with 9 bases between. The CDR3 covers 12 residues. Germline-derived CDR1 and CDR2 are SGHTA and FQGNSA. As DNA, the CDR3 is TGTGCCAGCAGCAAAGGGAGGGATACGCAGTATTTT. Translation: CASSKGRDTQYF.

V is TRBV4-1 and J is TRBJ2-7; no definite D call. The germline V gene has CDR1 MGHRA and CDR2 YSYEKL. The CDR3 loop spans 13 amino acids. Trimming took 3 bases from V and 2 from J, leaving 8 bases between them. The CDR3 protein is CASSHPTTYEQYF. DNA of the CDR3: TGCGCCAGCAGCCACCCTACGACCTACGAGCAGTACTTC.

The chain combines TRBV9 with TRBJ2-3; TRBD2 aligns across 9 bases. CDR3 length equals 18 residues. CDR1 is SGDLS and CDR2 is YYNGEE in the germline V gene. Trimming took 0 bases from V and 1 from J; bases not matched to a gene: 9. CDR3 in DNA: TGTGCCAGCAGCGTAGCTGGGGTAGCGGGAGCAGGCACAGATACGCAGTATTTT. This gives the protein CASSVAGVAGAGTDTQYF.

The V and J genes are TRBV30 and TRBJ2-1, with 11 bases identical to TRBD2. The J segment lost 6 bases and the V segment lost 1 base, leaving 8 bases of the junction unmatched. The CDR3 covers 16 residues. CDR1 is GTSNPN and CDR2 is SVGIG in the germline V gene (reference sequence). The DNA for the CDR3 is TGTGCCTGGAGTGATGGTAGCGGGGGGGCTGGCAATGAGCAGTTCTTC. Its protein is CAWSDGSGGAGNEQFF.

This rearrangement joins TRBV10-3 to TRBJ1-2, with 9 bases matching TRBD1. The germline gives CDR1 ENHRY, CDR2 SYGVKD. The J segment lost 4 bases and the V segment lost 7 bases, leaving 19 bases of the junction unmatched. The CDR3 is 18 amino acids. CDR3 DNA sequence: TGTGCCATCAAACGACTCATCCCGGGACAGGGAGCCCTCTATGGCTACACCTTC. As protein: CAIKRLIPGQGALYGYTF.

The gene calls are TRBV5-1 and TRBJ2-7; a possible D gene is TRBD2 (6 bases). There are 16 residues in the CDR3. With 0 bases removed from V and 6 bases from J, the gap between germline ends came to 19 bases. Germline-derived CDR1 and CDR2 are SGHRS and YFSETQ. The CDR3: CASSLGGDSSRLEQYF. In DNA form, the CDR3 reads TGCGCCAGCAGCTTGGGGGGGGATTCCTCGAGGCTCGAGCAGTACTTC.

This chain links TRBV2 with TRBJ2-7; D is possibly TRBD1 (5 bases). Germline-derived CDR1 and CDR2 are SNHLY and FYNNEI. Trimming removed 4 bases at V and 0 bases at J, with 13 bases between. CDR3 length: 15 residues. The CDR3 region is CASSAQGANSYEQYF. The DNA of the CDR3 is TGTGCCAGCAGTGCTCAAGGGGCGAACTCCTACGAGCAGTACTTC.

This clone showed up just a few times. The genes are TRBV14 and TRBJ2-5, with 11 bases aligning to TRBD1. Germline V gene lookup returns CDR1 SGHDN and CDR2 FVKESK. The CDR3 totals 17 residues. V gave up 0 bases and J gave up 3 bases; unmatched junction bases: 6. In nucleotides, the CDR3 is TGTGCCAGCAGCCAAGATCTAGGGGGACAGGGGGAAGAGACCCAGTACTTC. Protein: CASSQDLGGQGEETQYF.

J is TRBJ1-5 and V is TRBV18, with D maybe TRBD1 (5 bases). The CDR3 extends over 16 amino acids. Trimming removed 6 bases from V and 1 base from J, with 16 bases in between. Germline CDR1 KGHSH, CDR2 LQKENI. The chain's CDR3 is CASSLYARASNQPQHF. CDR3 sequence (DNA): TGTGCCAGCTCCCTTTACGCCAGGGCGAGCAATCAGCCCCAGCATTTT.